Listed below are T cell receptor beta chains from one sample, sequenced in a study of CD8 T cells in Susac syndrome. Each CDR3 protein gets one entry after TCRdb re-called the immunoSEQ multiplex PCR reads with MiXCR. The table records 150,000 to 200,000 distinct CDR3 sequences, 90% to 95% of them present only once. The sample comprised CD4+ T cells from PBMCs. The receptors derive from a human donor in good health. CDR3s include the opening cysteine and the closing phenylalanine or tryptophan. The order of the fields is CDR3 protein, V gene.

CDR3: CATRLNEKLFF; V: TRBV5-1
CDR3: CASIPPGQGTDTQYF; V: TRBV19
CDR3: CATSSGTPNYGYTF; V: TRBV15
CDR3: CASSAMTGDTQYF; V: TRBV9
CDR3: CSADTFYEQYF; V: TRBV20-1
CDR3: CSVGAGVGEQYF; V: TRBV29-1
CDR3: CASTQPRGELDPEAFF; V: TRBV2
CDR3: CASSELTSGRDTQYF; V: TRBV2
CDR3: CASSARDRAQETQYF; V: TRBV19
CDR3: CASSSLDTQYF; V: TRBV7-2
CDR3: CSAGDRGDYGYTF; V: TRBV20-1
CDR3: CASSLDRGGSTEQYF; V: TRBV7-8
CDR3: CASSLGLAGVGEQFF; V: TRBV7-2
CDR3: CATSGQGLGNEQFF; V: TRBV24-1
CDR3: CASSAAGGGYNEQFF; V: TRBV9
CDR3: CSAEDRLNNYEQYF; V: TRBV20-1
CDR3: CASSYSGTIERGTQYF; V: TRBV6-5
CDR3: CSVSNADQPQHF; V: TRBV29-1
CDR3: CSAKKVNTQYF; V: TRBV20-1
CDR3: CASSLAQRGNYNEQFF; V: TRBV7-9
CDR3: CAWGDSTNYGYTF; V: TRBV30
CDR3: CATSAPGGSYEQFF; V: TRBV24-1
CDR3: CASGSLREPQHF; V: TRBV6-2/TRBV6-3
CDR3: CAWKTPVIETQYF; V: TRBV30
CDR3: CASSAGQGAGEQYF; V: TRBV9
CDR3: CASSVVGSSGNTIYF; V: TRBV9
CDR3: CASSYRGGQYF; V: TRBV28
CDR3: CASSVNQGQVNTEAFF; V: TRBV5-1
CDR3: CSVTSGQNPTEAFF; V: TRBV29-1
CDR3: CSASGTPGGSPLHF; V: TRBV20-1
CDR3: CASRTSLQETQYF; V: TRBV2
CDR3: CASSQEGGDEKLFF; V: TRBV4-2
CDR3: CSASRAGYGYTF; V: TRBV20-1
CDR3: CSATTPLLYEQYF; V: TRBV20-1
CDR3: CAWADRGDYGYTF; V: TRBV30